The T cell receptor (beta chain) described here comes from a study of T cells after posttransplantation cyclophosphamide. Overall study findings and caveats: After PTCy, TRB diversity resembled that of CNI/methotrexate controls.

On this clone itself: Its specificity is unknown.

The naive gate required viable CD3+CD4+ or CD3+CD8+ cells with CCR7+CD45RA+CD45RO-CD95-CD27+CD28+ phenotype. The protocol was immunoSEQ multiplex PCR, while the TCRdb copy is restricted to in-frame clones and leaves out a portion. This repertoire shows about 9,200 clones, just over 95% found once; its top ten account for approximately 0.28%. CDR3 length equals 14 residues. The germline CDR1 and CDR2 sequences are LNHDA and SQIVND (reference sequence). V was pared by 3 bases and J by 0 bases, with 9 bases between. The rearrangement joins TRBV19 to TRBJ2-7, with D unclear. The sequence came from a man aged 50-60 years in good health, CMV-negative, and a related stem cell transplant donor. Sequencing input: naive CD8+ T cells sorted from PBMCs. The CDR3: CASSIGQSSYEQYF. CDR3 nucleotide sequence: TGTGCCAGTAGTATTGGGCAGAGCTCCTACGAGCAGTACTTC.